The 21 T cell receptor beta chains given below trace back to one sample, sequenced in a study of shared clonotypes between healthy human individuals. TCRdb keeps only in-frame clones here, not all; method: immunoSEQ multiplex PCR. The table lists 2,500,000 or so clones, approximately 94% of them singletons, with roughly 0.15% in the top ten. The material sequenced was naive CD4+ T cells sorted from blood. Subset meaning: CD45RA+ positively selected. All receptors derive from a man younger than 30 in good health.

This chain connects TRBV7-9 to TRBJ2-5, with 7 bases matching TRBD2. Germline CDR1 is SEHNR and CDR2 is FQNEAQ (reference sequence). The CDR3 is 14 residues long. Losses at the gene ends were 2 bases for V and 5 bases for J; bases not matched to a gene: 5. CDR3 nucleotide sequence: TGTGCCAGCAGCTTATGGGAGGGGACGGAGACCCAGTACTTC. This codes for CASSLWEGTETQYF.

The chain is built from TRBV7-2 and TRBJ1-1; TRBD1 agrees at 7 bases. Germline assignment: CDR1 SGHTA and CDR2 FQGNSA. V was pared by 10 bases and J by 5 bases, with 10 bases of the junction left unmatched. The CDR3 extends over 13 amino acids. In DNA form, the CDR3 reads TGTGCCACCGAAAGACAGGGAGGGACTGAAGCTTTCTTT. It is translated as CATERQGGTEAFF.

This sequence joins TRBV7-2 and TRBJ2-7; 10 bases are a match to TRBD1. CDR1 is SGHTA, CDR2 FQGNSA, per germline. J was trimmed by 7 bases and V by 5 bases; bases with no gene match: 8. The CDR3 contains 14 residues. Written as DNA, the CDR3 is TGTGCCAGCAGCCCCGGGACAGGGGTCGGAGAGCAGTACTTC. Protein product: CASSPGTGVGEQYF.

J is TRBJ2-3 and V is TRBV12-5; no clear D gene. The V end was cut by 1 base, the J end by 8 bases, with 7 bases between. This CDR3 is built from 12 residues. CDR1 LGHNT and CDR2 FRNRAP come from the germline V gene. Here the CDR3 DNA reads TGTGCTAGTGGTTTGGACGTGGGTACGCAGTATTTT. Translated, it gives CASGLDVGTQYF.

The rearrangement uses TRBV5-6 and TRBJ2-2, with D unresolved. V lost 1 base and J lost 3, with 10 bases in between. Germline loops: CDR1 SGHDT, CDR2 YYEEEE. The CDR3 length is 15 residues. CDR3 sequence reads: CASSLNPGYTGELFF. The CDR3 DNA reads as TGTGCCAGCAGCTTGAATCCGGGTTACACCGGGGAGCTGTTTTTT.

The V and J genes are TRBV4-1 and TRBJ1-1, with 7 bases that match TRBD1. Germline V gene sequence: CDR1 MGHRA, CDR2 YSYEKL. Trimming cost V 3 bases and J 1 base; bases outside gene matches: 5. This CDR3 is 15 amino acids long. The CDR3 nucleotides read TGCGCCAGCAGCCACCCCGGGACAGCGAACACTGAAGCTTTCTTT. Protein sequence: CASSHPGTANTEAFF.

The rearrangement uses TRBV30 and TRBJ2-5; 9 bases line up with TRBD1. The DNA matches TRBJ2-7 better at its end, which makes the J call doubtful. The CDR3 sequence is 13 residues long. The germline gives CDR1 GTSNPN, CDR2 SVGIG (reference sequence). The CDR3 coding sequence is TGTGCCTGGACCCCGGACAGGGGCTACGAGCAGTACTTC. As protein: CAWTPDRGYEQYF.

The J gene is TRBJ2-3, the V gene TRBV7-2; no firm D call. CDR1 and CDR2 from the germline V gene are SGHTA and FQGNSA. V shed 1 base and J shed 8 bases, with 10 bases lying between them. This CDR3 has 13 amino acids. The DNA of the CDR3 is TGTGCCAGCAGCTTAGTCGAAGGCGGTACGCAGTATTTT. The encoded protein is CASSLVEGGTQYF.

This chain joins TRBV7-9 and TRBJ2-3; D is tentatively TRBD1 or TRBD2 (5 bases each). The CDR3 is 17 amino acids. Trimming stripped 3 bases from V and 1 base from J, with 17 bases between. From germline, CDR1 is SEHNR and CDR2 FQNEAQ (reference sequence). The CDR3 loop reads CASSLGTQRSGTDTQYF. In DNA form, the CDR3 reads TGTGCCAGCAGCTTGGGGACGCAGAGATCAGGCACAGATACGCAGTATTTT.

The CDR3 region is CASSVGGTSGMTDTQYF. The CDR3 region has the DNA TGTGCCAGCAGCGTAGGGGGGACTAGCGGGATGACAGATACGCAGTATTTT. The rearrangement uses TRBV9 and TRBJ2-3, with 13 bases identical to TRBD2. V lost 0 bases and J lost 3; bases outside the gene matches: 4. This CDR3 is built from 17 residues. Germline-derived CDR1 and CDR2 are SGDLS and YYNGEE.

J is TRBJ2-5 and V is TRBV6-5; perhaps TRBD1 as D (6 bases). Germline V gives CDR1 MNHEY, CDR2 SVGAGI. This CDR3 contains 11 residues. With 7 bases removed from V and 5 bases from J, the gap between germline ends came to 8 bases. The CDR3 nucleotides are TGTGCCAGCACAGGGGTGGAGACCCAGTACTTC. Protein: CASTGVETQYF.

The V and J genes are TRBV7-8 and TRBJ2-7; D is undetermined. Trimming stripped 2 bases from V and 7 bases from J, with 12 bases between. This CDR3 is 13 amino acids long. Germline-derived CDR1 and CDR2 are SGHVS and FQNEAQ. CDR3 region: CASSLFSLAEQYF. Here the CDR3 DNA reads TGTGCCAGCAGCTTATTCTCGCTGGCGGAGCAGTACTTC.

The CDR3 is CASSWTGGEQYF. CDR3 DNA sequence: TGTGCCAGCAGCTGGACAGGAGGCGAGCAGTACTTC. V is TRBV5-8 and J is TRBJ2-7, with 7 bases aligning to TRBD1. V shed 3 bases and J 6 bases; nucleotides not matched to a gene: 3. Germline CDR1 reads SGHTS; CDR2 reads YDEGEE. The CDR3 is 12 residues long.

The gene calls are TRBV9 and TRBJ1-1; D not resolved. The V end lost 0 bases, the J end lost 4 bases, and 16 bases lay between the germline ends. The CDR3 consists of 16 residues. Germline V lookup: CDR1 SGDLS, CDR2 YYNGEE. The CDR3 DNA follows: TGTGCCAGCAGCGTAGACCCCCAGGCCAGAGTCACTGAAGCTTTCTTT. Protein: CASSVDPQARVTEAFF.

The chain combines TRBV4-3 with TRBJ2-7; a possible D gene is TRBD2 (7 bases). The CDR3 is made up of 15 amino acids. Germline CDR1 LGHNA, CDR2 YSLEER. V lost 0 bases and J lost 3, with 12 bases in between. CDR3 protein: CASSQEGRGNYEQYF. The DNA of the CDR3 is TGCGCCAGCAGCCAAGAAGGGAGGGGGAACTACGAGCAGTACTTC.

The gene calls are TRBV7-2 and TRBJ2-7, with a weak D call TRBD2 (6 bases). There are 14 residues in the CDR3. With 5 bases removed from V and 6 bases from J, the gap between germline ends came to 17 bases. CDR1 and CDR2 from the germline V gene are SGHTA and FQGNSA. Here the CDR3 reads CASSLGTFSGEQYF. CDR3 DNA: TGTGCCAGCAGCCTGGGGACTTTCTCGGGCGAGCAGTACTTC.

The chain couples TRBV18 to TRBJ2-7, with TRBD1 matching 8 bases. The length of the CDR3 is 14 residues. Trimming cost V 10 bases and J 2 bases; bases outside gene matches: 10. Germline V gene sequence: CDR1 KGHSH, CDR2 LQKENI. For the CDR3, the DNA is TGTGCCACCTCTGGAGGACAGGGCCCCTACGAGCAGTACTTC. This encodes CATSGGQGPYEQYF.

The chain carries TRBV14 and TRBJ1-5, with D uncertain. Per germline, CDR1 SGHDN and CDR2 FVKESK. The CDR3 is made up of 18 amino acids. Trimming shortened V by 3 bases and J by 0 bases, and 18 bases separated the two germline ends. Written as DNA, the CDR3 is TGTGCCAGCAGCCAGATCCCGGGCCGTCACTATAGCAATCAGCCCCAGCATTTT. This translates into CASSQIPGRHYSNQPQHF.

In regard to this clone: Other DNA sequences in this specimen translate into the identical CDR3. The chain couples TRBV7-3 to TRBJ2-5; no clear D. Germline lookup yields CDR1 SGHTA and CDR2 FQGTGA. There are 13 residues in the CDR3. V was trimmed by 2 bases and J by 4 bases, leaving 8 bases between them. The CDR3 bases are TGTGCCAGCAGCTTAGCAAGAGGAGAGACCCAGTACTTC. It is translated as CASSLARGETQYF.

The chain joins TRBV2 to TRBJ2-2, with D unclear. The germline gives CDR1 SNHLY, CDR2 FYNNEI. V was pared by 2 bases and J by 4 bases, with 5 bases between. The CDR3 has 13 amino acids. The CDR3 nucleotides read TGTGCCAGCAGTGAACAGTCCACCGGGGAGCTGTTTTTT. It specifies CASSEQSTGELFF.

Concerning this clone: Different DNA sequences within this sample yield the same CDR3. The rearrangement joins TRBV5-5 to TRBJ1-5, with D unresolved. V was pared by 0 bases and J by 4 bases, with 5 bases between. Germline-derived CDR1 and CDR2 are SGHKS and YYEKEE (reference sequence). The CDR3 contains 13 residues. CDR3 in DNA: TGTGCCAGCAGCTTGGAGGCGAATCAGCCCCAGCATTTT. This codes for CASSLEANQPQHF.